The clone carrying this T cell receptor (beta chain) was picked up one time. Assay used: immunoSEQ multiplex PCR; TCRdb lists only in-frame clones, some missing. The sample lists around 470,000 clones, less than 95% occurring once. This sample was included in a study of blood T cell repertoires in COVID-19. About the study: Italy, Spain and the United States were the sources of the convalescent and acute COVID-19 samples.

Germline CDR1 is MNHEY and CDR2 is SVGAGI. The CDR3 runs to 14 residues. V shed 6 bases and J shed 8 bases, with 14 bases lying between them. Cohort allocation depended upon clinical history that participants reported. In Cohort 3, a recovered donor had either two negative PCRs, clearance, or symptom resolution. This TCR derives from a man between 18 and 35 years old who had recovered from COVID-19. The sample was PBMCs or T cells enriched from blood (not recorded which). The rearrangement uses TRBV6-5 and TRBJ1-6; D call uncertain. The CDR3, as DNA: TGTGCCAGCAGCCGCGGGAGGGCCGATTCACCCCTCCACTTT. Its translation: CASSRGRADSPLHF.